There are many counts of the clone carrying this T cell receptor (beta chain). This specimen belongs to a study of T cells in Graves' hyperthyroidism and ophthalmopathy. Study context: Blood was drawn when the patient was first diagnosed and still untreated.

Stable Graves' hyperthyroidism meant no ophthalmopathy progression within 18 months. Patients aged 18 to 65 with hyperthyroidism were newly diagnosed, with duration under 2 months. About 10 ml fresh peripheral blood yielded the PBMCs. Researchers amplified the TCR beta CDR3 regions from RNA transcripts. RT-PCR in the first round (using the HTBI primer set) targeted the TCR CDR3. TCRdb reprocessed the multiplex PCR reads with MiXCR, giving one entry per CDR3 protein. Here the sample spans approximately 400,000 distinct CDR3 sequences, under 20% being singletons. This sequence originates from a woman under 30 with Graves' hyperthyroidism. Material for sequencing was blood.

CDR3 sequence reads: CASSFSPPGEETQYF. DNA of the CDR3: TGTGCCAGCAGTTTCTCCCCCCCAGGGGAAGAGACCCAGTACTTC. The chain recombines TRBV28 with TRBJ2-5; D is possibly TRBD1 (6 bases). Germline V gives CDR1 MDHEN, CDR2 SYDVKM. The V and J ends lost 3 bases and 3 bases respectively, with 14 bases between them. The CDR3 totals 15 residues.